This T cell receptor (beta chain) was profiled in a study of T cells after yellow fever vaccination. Study conclusions and caveats: The bulk population could contribute abundant contaminating clonotypes to FACS-sorted repertoires. Primary-vaccination clones mostly resurfaced post-booster (around 96% CD4, 85% to 90% CD8). The appearance of a small share of clonotypes in both CD4 and CD8 compartments was observed.

The CDR3 covers 12 residues. J gave up 6 bases and V 4 bases, and 1 base lay outside the gene matches. The sample holds a few counts of this clonotype. Its cognate antigen is unknown. TCRdb reprocessed the 5' RACE reads with MiXCR, giving one entry per CDR3 protein. The sample yields around 160,000 distinct CDR3 sequences, 6% to 7.5% seen once. This chain connects TRBV12-3 or TRBV12-4 to TRBJ1-1; 8 bases align to TRBD1. This clonotype was sampled from a man between 18 and 35 years old who received the YFV17D yellow fever vaccine. Sequences were derived from CD4+ T cells sorted from PBMCs, sampled about 5 days after the first yellow fever vaccination. The CDR3 region is CASSWTGSEAFF. CDR3 in DNA: TGTGCCAGCAGTTGGACAGGGTCTGAAGCTTTCTTT.